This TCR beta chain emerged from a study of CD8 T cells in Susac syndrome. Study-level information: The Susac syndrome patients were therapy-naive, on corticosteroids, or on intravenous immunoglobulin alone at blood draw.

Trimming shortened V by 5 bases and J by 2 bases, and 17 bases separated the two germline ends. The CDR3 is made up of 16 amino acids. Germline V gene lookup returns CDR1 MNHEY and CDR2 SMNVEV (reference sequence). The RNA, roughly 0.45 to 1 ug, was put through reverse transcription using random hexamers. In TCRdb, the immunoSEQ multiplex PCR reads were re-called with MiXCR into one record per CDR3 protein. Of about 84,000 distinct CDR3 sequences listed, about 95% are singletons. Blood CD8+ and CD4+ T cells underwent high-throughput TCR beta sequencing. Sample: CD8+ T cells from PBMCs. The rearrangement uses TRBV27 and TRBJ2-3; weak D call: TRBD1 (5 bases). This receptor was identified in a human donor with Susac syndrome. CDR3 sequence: CASSPRQFSHTDTQYF. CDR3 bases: TGTGCCAGCAGTCCTAGACAGTTTTCACACACAGATACGCAGTATTTT.